A selection of T cell receptor beta chains follows, all from one sample in a study of blood T cell repertoires in COVID-19. The assay was immunoSEQ multiplex PCR, and TCRdb's table has in-frame clones only and misses some. This table holds 200,000 to 300,000 clones, 75% to 90% found once. The sample was PBMCs or T cells enriched from blood (not recorded which). These receptors were collected from a woman aged 40 to 55 with acute COVID-19. CDR3s include the opening cysteine and the closing phenylalanine or tryptophan. A D gene is named only where the DNA matches it firmly. Not all rows give a size; the values are once, few, many and, for expanded clones, a class.

J gene: TRBJ1-1
D gene: -
clone size: -
V gene: TRBV15
CDR3 protein: CATSRDIGGTAEAFF
CDR3 DNA: TGTGCCACCAGCAGAGATATAGGAGGGACTGCTGAAGCTTTCTTT

J gene: TRBJ2-7
D gene: TRBD1
clone size: -
V gene: TRBV5-8
CDR3 protein: CASSSGTGAYEQYF
CDR3 DNA: TGTGCCAGCAGCTCCGGGACAGGGGCCTACGAGCAGTACTTC

J gene: TRBJ1-2
D gene: -
clone size: -
V gene: TRBV6-5
CDR3 protein: CASRGRQFSDYGYTF
CDR3 DNA: TGTGCCAGCAGAGGACGACAGTTTTCCGACTATGGCTACACCTTC

J gene: TRBJ1-1
D gene: -
clone size: -
V gene: TRBV27
CDR3 protein: CASSLGGGWKAFF
CDR3 DNA: TGTGCCAGCAGTTTGGGGGGGGGTTGGAAAGCTTTCTTT

J gene: TRBJ2-7
D gene: TRBD2
clone size: -
V gene: TRBV7-3
CDR3 protein: CASSPERGGEQYF
CDR3 DNA: TGTGCCAGCAGCCCGGAGCGGGGGGGGGAGCAGTACTTC

J gene: TRBJ1-1
D gene: TRBD1
clone size: -
V gene: TRBV6-5
CDR3 protein: CASSLDRVVAFF
CDR3 DNA: TGTGCCAGCAGCCTGGACAGGGTAGTAGCTTTCTTT

J gene: TRBJ1-1
D gene: -
clone size: -
V gene: TRBV3-1/TRBV3-2
CDR3 protein: CASSQGGNTEAFF
CDR3 DNA: TGTGCCAGCAGCCAAGGAGGGAACACTGAAGCTTTCTTT

J gene: TRBJ2-3
D gene: TRBD2
clone size: few
V gene: TRBV24-1
CDR3 protein: CATSDWGSGRATDTQYF
CDR3 DNA: TGTGCCACCAGTGATTGGGGTAGCGGGAGAGCGACAGATACGCAGTATTTT

J gene: TRBJ1-4
D gene: TRBD1
clone size: few
V gene: TRBV27
CDR3 protein: CASSSQGGKEKLFF
CDR3 DNA: TGTGCCAGCAGCTCACAGGGGGGAAAGGAAAAACTGTTTTTT

J gene: TRBJ2-5
D gene: -
clone size: -
V gene: TRBV3-1/TRBV3-2
CDR3 protein: CASSQHRGAGGRQETQYF
CDR3 DNA: TGTGCCAGCAGCCAACACAGGGGCGCGGGAGGCCGCCAAGAGACCCAGTACTTC

J gene: TRBJ2-1
D gene: TRBD2
clone size: -
V gene: TRBV27
CDR3 protein: CASSFSGSNEQFF
CDR3 DNA: TGTGCCAGCAGTTTCAGCGGGAGCAATGAGCAGTTCTTC

J gene: TRBJ1-1
D gene: -
clone size: -
V gene: TRBV10-2
CDR3 protein: CASNKGLTEAFF
CDR3 DNA: TGCGCCAGCAATAAGGGGCTCACTGAAGCTTTCTTT

J gene: TRBJ1-5
D gene: -
clone size: -
V gene: TRBV5-8
CDR3 protein: CASSLLDYSNQPQHF
CDR3 DNA: TGTGCCAGCAGCTTGTTAGACTATAGCAATCAGCCCCAGCATTTT

J gene: TRBJ2-2
D gene: -
clone size: -
V gene: TRBV2
CDR3 protein: CASSEAQDRNTGELFF
CDR3 DNA: TGTGCCAGCAGTGAAGCGCAGGACAGAAACACCGGGGAGCTGTTTTTT

J gene: TRBJ1-4
D gene: TRBD1
clone size: once
V gene: TRBV7-9
CDR3 protein: CASSDRVSEKLFF
CDR3 DNA: TGTGCCAGCAGCGACAGGGTCAGCGAAAAACTGTTTTTT

J gene: TRBJ1-2
D gene: -
clone size: -
V gene: TRBV24-1
CDR3 protein: CATSANYEYGYTF
CDR3 DNA: TGTGCCACCAGTGCGAACTATGAATATGGCTACACCTTC

J gene: TRBJ1-4
D gene: -
clone size: -
V gene: TRBV5-4
CDR3 protein: CASSRTGGVEAEKLFF
CDR3 DNA: TGTGCCAGCAGCCGGACTGGAGGGGTTGAGGCTGAAAAACTGTTTTTT

J gene: TRBJ2-2
D gene: -
clone size: -
V gene: TRBV9
CDR3 protein: CASSVVFSGELFF
CDR3 DNA: TGTGCCAGCAGCGTAGTATTCTCCGGGGAGCTGTTTTTT

J gene: TRBJ2-7
D gene: -
clone size: few
V gene: TRBV18
CDR3 protein: CASSPSGRYEQYF
CDR3 DNA: TGTGCCAGCTCACCCTCCGGCAGGTACGAGCAGTACTTC

J gene: TRBJ2-2
D gene: -
clone size: -
V gene: TRBV11-2
CDR3 protein: CASSLAGGPVGTGELFF
CDR3 DNA: TGTGCCAGCAGCTTAGCGGGGGGCCCCGTGGGCACCGGGGAGCTGTTTTTT

J gene: TRBJ2-1
D gene: TRBD2
clone size: -
V gene: TRBV9
CDR3 protein: CASSVGGRAIYNEQFF
CDR3 DNA: TGTGCCAGCAGCGTAGGGGGGAGGGCCATCTACAATGAGCAGTTCTTC

J gene: TRBJ2-7
D gene: TRBD2
clone size: -
V gene: TRBV11-3
CDR3 protein: CASSSGTSVHWYEQYF
CDR3 DNA: TGTGCCAGCAGCTCAGGGACTAGCGTTCATTGGTACGAGCAGTACTTC

J gene: TRBJ1-2
D gene: -
clone size: -
V gene: TRBV18
CDR3 protein: CASSPRLGSGGDYGYTF
CDR3 DNA: TGTGCCAGCTCACCACGGCTCGGTTCGGGGGGCGACTATGGCTACACCTTC

J gene: TRBJ2-7
D gene: TRBD1
clone size: -
V gene: TRBV13
CDR3 protein: CASSLEQGNEQYF
CDR3 DNA: TGTGCCAGCAGCTTAGAACAGGGGAACGAGCAGTACTTC

J gene: TRBJ1-3
D gene: -
clone size: -
V gene: TRBV4-2
CDR3 protein: CASSQDNRGGGNTIYF
CDR3 DNA: TGTGCCAGCAGCCAAGACAACCGGGGAGGTGGAAACACCATATATTTT

J gene: TRBJ1-5
D gene: -
clone size: once
V gene: TRBV27
CDR3 protein: CASSFRGMQPQHF
CDR3 DNA: TGTGCCAGCAGTTTCAGGGGAATGCAGCCCCAGCATTTT

J gene: TRBJ1-6
D gene: TRBD1
clone size: -
V gene: TRBV25-1
CDR3 protein: CASSGYDRGGGNSPLHF
CDR3 DNA: TGTGCCAGCAGTGGATATGACAGGGGAGGGGGAAATTCACCCCTCCACTTT

J gene: TRBJ2-7
D gene: -
clone size: once
V gene: TRBV5-6
CDR3 protein: CASSREPLREYF
CDR3 DNA: TGTGCCAGCAGTCGGGAGCCCCTGAGGGAGTACTTC

J gene: TRBJ2-3
D gene: -
clone size: -
V gene: TRBV11-2
CDR3 protein: CASSLADTQYF
CDR3 DNA: TGTGCCAGCAGCTTAGCGGATACGCAGTATTTT

J gene: TRBJ2-7
D gene: TRBD1
clone size: -
V gene: TRBV24-1
CDR3 protein: CATPFMTGGAYEQYF
CDR3 DNA: TGTGCCACCCCCTTCATGACAGGGGGTGCATACGAGCAGTACTTC

J gene: TRBJ1-1
D gene: -
clone size: -
V gene: TRBV7-8
CDR3 protein: CAGASLGSTNTEAFF
CDR3 DNA: TGTGCCGGGGCGAGTCTAGGGTCAACGAACACTGAAGCTTTCTTT

J gene: TRBJ1-3
D gene: TRBD1
clone size: few
V gene: TRBV9
CDR3 protein: CASSPPGQGFSGNTIYF
CDR3 DNA: TGTGCCAGCAGCCCACCGGGACAGGGGTTCTCTGGAAACACCATATATTTT

J gene: TRBJ2-1
D gene: -
clone size: -
V gene: TRBV11-2
CDR3 protein: CASSLGLVHEEQFF
CDR3 DNA: TGTGCCAGCAGCTTAGGGCTAGTTCATGAGGAGCAGTTCTTC

J gene: TRBJ2-4
D gene: TRBD2
clone size: -
V gene: TRBV15
CDR3 protein: CATSRDGSSGRALTKNIQYF
CDR3 DNA: TGTGCCACCAGCAGAGATGGGTCTAGCGGGAGGGCCTTGACCAAAAACATTCAGTACTTC

J gene: TRBJ2-1
D gene: -
clone size: -
V gene: TRBV7-2
CDR3 protein: CASSTYPNEQFF
CDR3 DNA: TGTGCCAGCAGCACCTACCCAAATGAGCAGTTCTTC

J gene: TRBJ1-5
D gene: -
clone size: -
V gene: TRBV28
CDR3 protein: CASSPTTDSNQPQHF
CDR3 DNA: TGTGCCAGCAGTCCAACGACAGATAGCAATCAGCCCCAGCATTTT

J gene: TRBJ1-2
D gene: -
clone size: -
V gene: TRBV24-1
CDR3 protein: CATSAGMGYGYTF
CDR3 DNA: TGTGCCACCAGTGCCGGGATGGGCTATGGCTACACCTTC

J gene: TRBJ2-3
D gene: -
clone size: -
V gene: TRBV5-1
CDR3 protein: CASSSSGTSTDTQYF
CDR3 DNA: TGCGCCAGCAGCTCGTCCGGGACTAGCACAGATACGCAGTATTTT

J gene: TRBJ1-2
D gene: -
clone size: -
V gene: TRBV12-3/TRBV12-4
CDR3 protein: CASSPTGLYGYTF
CDR3 DNA: TGTGCCAGCAGCCCCACAGGTCTTTATGGCTACACCTTC

J gene: TRBJ2-1
D gene: -
clone size: -
V gene: TRBV21-1
CDR3 protein: CASSKMAGITRSSYNEQFF
CDR3 DNA: TGTGCCAGCAGCAAAATGGCAGGGATAACCAGGAGCTCCTACAATGAGCAGTTCTTC

J gene: TRBJ2-1
D gene: -
clone size: once
V gene: TRBV7-2
CDR3 protein: CASSLVTQNNEQFF
CDR3 DNA: TGTGCCAGCAGCTTAGTTACACAGAACAATGAGCAGTTCTTC

J gene: TRBJ2-5
D gene: TRBD1
clone size: -
V gene: TRBV10-1
CDR3 protein: CASSAGTGVQETQYF
CDR3 DNA: TGCGCCAGCAGCGCCGGGACAGGGGTTCAAGAGACCCAGTACTTC

J gene: TRBJ1-1
D gene: TRBD1
clone size: few
V gene: TRBV28
CDR3 protein: CASSLSTGGKNTEAFF
CDR3 DNA: TGTGCCAGCAGTTTATCGACAGGGGGCAAGAACACTGAAGCTTTCTTT

J gene: TRBJ2-1
D gene: TRBD2
clone size: -
V gene: TRBV9
CDR3 protein: CASSPSGSSTNEQFF
CDR3 DNA: TGTGCCAGCAGTCCTAGCGGGAGCTCAACCAATGAGCAGTTCTTC

J gene: TRBJ2-7
D gene: TRBD1
clone size: -
V gene: TRBV19
CDR3 protein: CASSSPPDRPSYEQYF
CDR3 DNA: TGTGCCAGTAGTTCCCCCCCGGACAGGCCATCCTACGAGCAGTACTTC

J gene: TRBJ2-7
D gene: TRBD2
clone size: -
V gene: TRBV7-6
CDR3 protein: CASSLPGTSGSKASYEQYF
CDR3 DNA: TGTGCCAGCAGCTTACCCGGGACTAGCGGGAGTAAGGCCTCCTACGAGCAGTACTTC

J gene: TRBJ2-7
D gene: TRBD1
clone size: -
V gene: TRBV10-3
CDR3 protein: CAISMPDRAAYEQYF
CDR3 DNA: TGTGCCATCAGCATGCCGGACAGGGCCGCCTACGAGCAGTACTTC

J gene: TRBJ2-5
D gene: TRBD2
clone size: once
V gene: TRBV5-1
CDR3 protein: CASSLAGLAGLTRDGTQYF
CDR3 DNA: TGCGCCAGCAGCTTGGCCGGACTAGCGGGACTCACGAGGGATGGGACCCAGTACTTC

J gene: TRBJ2-3
D gene: -
clone size: once
V gene: TRBV25-1
CDR3 protein: CASSEIAARHLLTDTQYF
CDR3 DNA: TGTGCCAGCAGTGAAATAGCCGCCCGTCACCTTCTCACAGATACGCAGTATTTT

J gene: TRBJ2-2
D gene: -
clone size: -
V gene: TRBV19
CDR3 protein: CASSIGANTGELFF
CDR3 DNA: TGTGCCAGTAGTATAGGGGCCAACACCGGGGAGCTGTTTTTT

J gene: TRBJ2-3
D gene: -
clone size: once
V gene: TRBV11-3
CDR3 protein: CASSLAISDTQYF
CDR3 DNA: TGTGCCAGCAGCTTAGCGATCAGTGATACGCAGTATTTT

J gene: TRBJ2-2
D gene: TRBD2
clone size: -
V gene: TRBV9
CDR3 protein: CASSVAPPLAGANTGELFF
CDR3 DNA: TGTGCCAGCAGCGTAGCCCCCCCTCTAGCGGGAGCGAACACCGGGGAGCTGTTTTTT

J gene: TRBJ2-1
D gene: -
clone size: -
V gene: TRBV10-2
CDR3 protein: CASSESSGPLAYNEQFF
CDR3 DNA: TGCGCCAGCAGTGAGTCGTCAGGGCCTCTTGCCTACAATGAGCAGTTCTTC

J gene: TRBJ2-7
D gene: -
clone size: -
V gene: TRBV12-3/TRBV12-4
CDR3 protein: CASRDSSYEQYF
CDR3 DNA: TGTGCCAGCAGGGACTCTTCCTACGAGCAGTACTTC

J gene: TRBJ1-2
D gene: TRBD1
clone size: -
V gene: TRBV5-1
CDR3 protein: CASSLEGTPGGDGYTF
CDR3 DNA: TGCGCCAGCAGCTTGGAGGGAACTCCAGGGGGCGATGGCTACACCTTC

J gene: TRBJ1-4
D gene: TRBD1
clone size: -
V gene: TRBV28
CDR3 protein: CASSLGGQGEEKLFF
CDR3 DNA: TGTGCCAGCAGTTTAGGGGGACAGGGGGAAGAAAAACTGTTTTTT

J gene: TRBJ2-7
D gene: TRBD2
clone size: once
V gene: TRBV5-1
CDR3 protein: CASSFLPSGSYEQYF
CDR3 DNA: TGCGCCAGCAGCTTTCTTCCTAGCGGGAGCTACGAGCAGTACTTC

J gene: TRBJ2-3
D gene: TRBD1
clone size: -
V gene: TRBV24-1
CDR3 protein: CATSDPQGGGTDTQYF
CDR3 DNA: TGTGCCACCAGTGATCCACAGGGGGGTGGTACAGATACGCAGTATTTT

J gene: TRBJ2-7
D gene: TRBD2
clone size: -
V gene: TRBV9
CDR3 protein: CASSPGLAGGTYEQYF
CDR3 DNA: TGTGCCAGCAGCCCAGGACTAGCGGGCGGGACCTACGAGCAGTACTTC